This is a list of T cell receptor beta chains from one sample in a study of post-analysis software for immune sequencing data. TCRdb fed the PCR reads into MiXCR, producing one record per CDR3 protein. The sample lists 750,000 to 950,000 distinct CDR3 sequences; approximately 53% were seen once. Material for sequencing was blood. Receptors were obtained from a girl aged 5-17 years with multiple sclerosis. Each CDR3 is given with its conserved first and last residue. A D gene is named only where the DNA matches it firmly.

d_call: NA; v_call: TRBV10-3; j_call: TRBJ1-1; cdr3_length: 13; cdr3_aa: CAISNTGNTEAFF
d_call: NA; v_call: TRBV12-3/TRBV12-4; j_call: TRBJ1-5; cdr3_length: 14; cdr3_aa: CASSPSLGHQPQHF
d_call: NA; v_call: TRBV12-3/TRBV12-4; j_call: TRBJ2-7; cdr3_length: 13; cdr3_aa: CASKIQGSYEQYF
d_call: TRBD2; v_call: TRBV6-5; j_call: TRBJ2-3; cdr3_length: 15; cdr3_aa: CASSYQAGPTDTQYF
d_call: NA; v_call: TRBV5-5; j_call: TRBJ1-2; cdr3_length: 13; cdr3_aa: CASSQGGGFGYTF
d_call: NA; v_call: TRBV7-9; j_call: TRBJ2-6; cdr3_length: 15; cdr3_aa: CASERGTAGANVLTF
d_call: NA; v_call: TRBV7-2; j_call: TRBJ2-5; cdr3_length: 14; cdr3_aa: CASSLDARNPAQYF
d_call: TRBD1; v_call: TRBV12-3/TRBV12-4; j_call: TRBJ2-3; cdr3_length: 15; cdr3_aa: CASSLLGTATDTQYF
d_call: NA; v_call: TRBV27; j_call: TRBJ1-1; cdr3_length: 13; cdr3_aa: CASSLSRGATAFF
d_call: TRBD2; v_call: TRBV7-2; j_call: TRBJ2-1; cdr3_length: 19; cdr3_aa: CASSARLAGEPTLYNEQFF
d_call: NA; v_call: TRBV3-1; j_call: TRBJ2-1; cdr3_length: 13; cdr3_aa: CASSRSMNNEQFF
d_call: TRBD1; v_call: TRBV5-1; j_call: TRBJ1-2; cdr3_length: 13; cdr3_aa: CASSQTGGRDYTF
d_call: TRBD1; v_call: TRBV7-8; j_call: TRBJ2-7; cdr3_length: 14; cdr3_aa: CASSLRDSMVEQYF
d_call: TRBD1; v_call: TRBV5-1; j_call: TRBJ2-1; cdr3_length: 15; cdr3_aa: CASSLGTGAYNEQFF
d_call: TRBD1; v_call: TRBV7-9; j_call: TRBJ2-1; cdr3_length: 14; cdr3_aa: CASSVGTGELTRFF
d_call: NA; v_call: TRBV4-1; j_call: TRBJ2-7; cdr3_length: 17; cdr3_aa: CASSQEDRTAQRNEQYF
d_call: NA; v_call: TRBV7-2; j_call: NA; cdr3_length: 14; cdr3_aa: CASSTGRVIYEQYF
d_call: NA; v_call: TRBV5-5; j_call: TRBJ2-4; cdr3_length: 14; cdr3_aa: CASSSLLRGRGQYF
d_call: NA; v_call: TRBV4-2; j_call: TRBJ2-3; cdr3_length: 17; cdr3_aa: CASSQDRSLQQTDTQYF
d_call: TRBD1; v_call: TRBV2; j_call: TRBJ1-5; cdr3_length: 15; cdr3_aa: CASSSGQVSNQPQHF
d_call: TRBD2; v_call: TRBV20-1; j_call: TRBJ2-3; cdr3_length: 16; cdr3_aa: CSARALGAGAPDTQYF
d_call: NA; v_call: TRBV6-1; j_call: TRBJ2-7; cdr3_length: 13; cdr3_aa: CATREVGSYEQYF
d_call: TRBD2; v_call: TRBV5-8; j_call: TRBJ2-7; cdr3_length: 15; cdr3_aa: CASSLRTSGLYEQYF
d_call: NA; v_call: TRBV11-2; j_call: TRBJ1-2; cdr3_length: 13; cdr3_aa: CASSRDINYGYTF
d_call: NA; v_call: TRBV5-1; j_call: TRBJ2-5; cdr3_length: 15; cdr3_aa: CASSPNEVTGETQYF
d_call: NA; v_call: TRBV5-6; j_call: TRBJ2-7; cdr3_length: 15; cdr3_aa: CASSTIARSSYEQYF
d_call: TRBD1; v_call: TRBV5-1; j_call: TRBJ2-1; cdr3_length: 14; cdr3_aa: CASSLGTGGNEQFF
d_call: NA; v_call: TRBV29-1; j_call: NA; cdr3_length: 14; cdr3_aa: CSVSDTGKGYEQYF
d_call: NA; v_call: TRBV7-9; j_call: TRBJ2-1; cdr3_length: 16; cdr3_aa: CASSLDLLAQWYEQFF
d_call: NA; v_call: TRBV10-3; j_call: TRBJ2-3; cdr3_length: 13; cdr3_aa: CATSTESSDTQYF
d_call: TRBD1; v_call: TRBV2; j_call: TRBJ2-7; cdr3_length: 16; cdr3_aa: CATGQGAPGRSYEQYF
d_call: TRBD2; v_call: TRBV5-1; j_call: TRBJ2-7; cdr3_length: 15; cdr3_aa: CASSVGLAARYEQYF
d_call: TRBD2; v_call: TRBV4-1; j_call: TRBJ2-1; cdr3_length: 18; cdr3_aa: CASSQVRGIAGGHNEQFF
d_call: NA; v_call: TRBV19; j_call: TRBJ2-7; cdr3_length: 15; cdr3_aa: CASSIGPGPTYEQYF
d_call: NA; v_call: TRBV6-2/TRBV6-3; j_call: TRBJ1-2; cdr3_length: 15; cdr3_aa: CASSPLRTDRYGYTF
d_call: TRBD1; v_call: TRBV20-1; j_call: TRBJ2-1; cdr3_length: 14; cdr3_aa: CSAQDRVNWNEQFF
d_call: TRBD2; v_call: TRBV7-9; j_call: TRBJ2-5; cdr3_length: 18; cdr3_aa: CASSTTTSGREPQETQYF
d_call: NA; v_call: TRBV25-1; j_call: TRBJ1-2; cdr3_length: 13; cdr3_aa: CASSESGYYGYTF
d_call: NA; v_call: TRBV20-1; j_call: TRBJ1-1; cdr3_length: 15; cdr3_aa: CSARDLDGQLPEAFF
d_call: NA; v_call: TRBV7-9; j_call: TRBJ2-5; cdr3_length: 13; cdr3_aa: CASSSPKGETQYF
d_call: NA; v_call: TRBV20-1; j_call: TRBJ2-5; cdr3_length: 13; cdr3_aa: CSARVGNQETQYF
d_call: TRBD1; v_call: TRBV12-3/TRBV12-4; j_call: TRBJ2-1; cdr3_length: 20; cdr3_aa: CASSPGENADRPFSYNEQFF
d_call: NA; v_call: TRBV20-1; j_call: TRBJ2-4; cdr3_length: 13; cdr3_aa: CSASGSYGNIQYF
d_call: NA; v_call: TRBV25-1; j_call: TRBJ1-1; cdr3_length: 11; cdr3_aa: CASSDGAEAFF
d_call: NA; v_call: TRBV21-1; j_call: TRBJ2-5; cdr3_length: 18; cdr3_aa: CAGSKALAGGYVQETQYF
d_call: NA; v_call: TRBV12-3/TRBV12-4; j_call: TRBJ2-7; cdr3_length: 13; cdr3_aa: CASGSGGSYEQYF
d_call: NA; v_call: TRBV6-5; j_call: TRBJ2-1; cdr3_length: 13; cdr3_aa: CASSYSGTHEQFF
d_call: TRBD1; v_call: TRBV7-9; j_call: TRBJ1-2; cdr3_length: 16; cdr3_aa: CASSGPDRGSDYGYTF
d_call: NA; v_call: TRBV20-1; j_call: TRBJ1-6; cdr3_length: 13; cdr3_aa: CSARDPRDSPLHF
d_call: NA; v_call: TRBV30; j_call: TRBJ1-2; cdr3_length: 13; cdr3_aa: CAWSHSAGGGYTF
d_call: TRBD2; v_call: TRBV5-1; j_call: TRBJ2-7; cdr3_length: 15; cdr3_aa: CASSLEPGGPYEQYF
d_call: NA; v_call: TRBV10-3; j_call: TRBJ1-2; cdr3_length: 14; cdr3_aa: CAISESGGFFGYTF
d_call: TRBD2; v_call: TRBV4-2; j_call: TRBJ2-4; cdr3_length: 15; cdr3_aa: CASSQDFGLAQVQYF
d_call: TRBD1; v_call: TRBV12-3/TRBV12-4; j_call: TRBJ2-1; cdr3_length: 12; cdr3_aa: CASSPDRAEQFF
d_call: NA; v_call: TRBV6-4; j_call: TRBJ2-2; cdr3_length: 12; cdr3_aa: CASSDSRGELFF
d_call: TRBD2; v_call: TRBV10-3; j_call: TRBJ2-3; cdr3_length: 16; cdr3_aa: CAISESLAGTTDTQYF
d_call: TRBD1; v_call: TRBV4-1; j_call: TRBJ2-1; cdr3_length: 17; cdr3_aa: CASSQVPGTGIDNEQFF
d_call: TRBD2; v_call: TRBV5-1; j_call: TRBJ2-1; cdr3_length: 15; cdr3_aa: CASSLGRGGVHVQFF
d_call: TRBD2; v_call: TRBV10-3; j_call: TRBJ2-3; cdr3_length: 16; cdr3_aa: CAISVLAGAHTDTQYF
d_call: TRBD1; v_call: TRBV18; j_call: TRBJ1-1; cdr3_length: 15; cdr3_aa: CASSLPGTGATEAFF